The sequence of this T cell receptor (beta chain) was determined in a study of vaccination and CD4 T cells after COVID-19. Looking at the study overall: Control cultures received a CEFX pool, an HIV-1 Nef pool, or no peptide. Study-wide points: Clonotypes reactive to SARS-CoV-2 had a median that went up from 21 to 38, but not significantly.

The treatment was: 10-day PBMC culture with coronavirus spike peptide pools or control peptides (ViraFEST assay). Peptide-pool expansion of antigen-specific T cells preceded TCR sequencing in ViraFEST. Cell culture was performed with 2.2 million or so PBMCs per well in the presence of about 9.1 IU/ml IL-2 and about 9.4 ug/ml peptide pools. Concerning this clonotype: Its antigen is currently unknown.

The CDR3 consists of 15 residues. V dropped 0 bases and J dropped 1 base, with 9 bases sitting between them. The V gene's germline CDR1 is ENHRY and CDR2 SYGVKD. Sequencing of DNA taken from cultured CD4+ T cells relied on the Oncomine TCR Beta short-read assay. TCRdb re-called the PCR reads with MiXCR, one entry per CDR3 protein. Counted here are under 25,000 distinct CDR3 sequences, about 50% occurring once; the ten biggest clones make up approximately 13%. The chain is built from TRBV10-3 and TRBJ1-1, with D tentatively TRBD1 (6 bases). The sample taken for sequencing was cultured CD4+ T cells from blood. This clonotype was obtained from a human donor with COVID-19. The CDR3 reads CAISESGGGNTEAFF. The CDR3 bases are TGTGCCATCAGTGAGTCCGGGGGCGGGAACACTGAAGCTTTCTTT.